The next 11 T cell receptor beta chains were all read from a single sample in a study of T cell changes during pregnancy in multiple sclerosis. TCRdb's copy holds only in-frame clones and misses some; the assay was immunoSEQ multiplex PCR. The table lists about 70,000 clones, about 91% of them singletons, with about 2.1% in the top ten. This specimen was peripheral blood, taken in the first trimester of pregnancy. All receptors derive from a female donor with multiple sclerosis, enrolled in a pregnancy study.

The chain carries TRBV7-3 and TRBJ2-6, with TRBD1 identical over 9 bases. Germline loops: CDR1 SGHTA, CDR2 FQGTGA. This CDR3 is 17 amino acids long. V dropped 5 bases and J dropped 4; count of bases not matched to a gene: 9. CDR3 sequence reads: CASSLGQGLGGANVLTF. CDR3 sequence (DNA): TGTGCCAGCAGCCTTGGACAGGGGCTAGGAGGGGCCAACGTCCTGACTTTC.

The chain carries TRBV9 and TRBJ2-7; TRBD1 might be the D (6 bases). Germline-derived CDR1 and CDR2 are SGDLS and YYNGEE. The CDR3 spans 15 residues. Trimming pared 0 bases from V and 0 bases from J, leaving 10 bases between. The CDR3 protein is CASSVGPDSSYEQYF. DNA of the CDR3: TGTGCCAGCAGCGTAGGGCCGGACAGCTCCTACGAGCAGTACTTC.

A single count supports this clone. One end of the junction does not line up with germline, which may come from a read error. The genes are TRBV20-1 and TRBJ1-2, with D perhaps TRBD1 (6 bases). Germline V gene sequence: CDR1 DFQATT, CDR2 SNEGSKA (reference sequence). This CDR3 contains 11 residues. CDR3 bases: TGCAGTGCGGGGGGGGCAGCTTTACATGACTTC. Its translation: CSAGGAALHDF.

The chain employs TRBV29-1 and TRBJ2-3; 8 nucleotides line up with TRBD1. The junction had 9 bases not matched to a gene; V was cut back by 4 bases and J by 3 bases. Germline CDR1 and CDR2: SQVTM and ANQGSEA. The CDR3 is made up of 15 amino acids. CDR3 in amino acids: CSVGQGAVRTDTQYF. The CDR3 DNA reads TGCAGCGTTGGCCAGGGGGCAGTTCGGACAGATACGCAGTATTTT.

The chain recombines TRBV19 with TRBJ1-4, with D unclear. Per the germline V gene, CDR1 is LNHDA and CDR2 is SQIVND (reference sequence). Trimming cost V 6 bases and J 3 bases, with 8 bases left between them. The CDR3 extends over 13 amino acids. This CDR3 is CASRTGANEKLFF. CDR3 coding DNA: TGTGCCAGTAGGACCGGGGCTAATGAAAAACTGTTTTTT.

This sequence joins TRBV6-1 and TRBJ1-5; tentative D call: TRBD1 (6 bases). CDR1 is MNHNS, CDR2 SASEGT, per germline. Between the trimmed V and J ends, which lost 7 bases and 0 bases, there was a span of 13 bases. This CDR3 spans 15 amino acids. This CDR3 is CASIGTPHSNQPQHF. In nucleotides, the CDR3 is TGTGCCAGCATTGGGACACCTCATAGCAATCAGCCCCAGCATTTT.

V usage is TRBV14 and J usage is TRBJ2-7; D not certain. CDR1 SGHDN and CDR2 FVKESK come from the germline V gene. Between the trimmed V and J ends, which lost 4 bases and 7 bases, there was a span of 14 bases. The CDR3 is 13 residues long. CDR3 in amino acids: CASSLRPGLEQYF. The CDR3 region has the DNA TGTGCCAGCAGCCTACGACCAGGCTTGGAGCAGTACTTC.

The V and J genes are TRBV6-5 and TRBJ1-2; TRBD1 aligns across 9 bases. V lost 10 bases to trimming and J lost 3 bases; unmatched junction nucleotides: 6. The length of the CDR3 is 13 residues. Per germline, CDR1 MNHEY and CDR2 SVGAGI. CDR3 DNA sequence: TGTGCCACCGGGGACAGGGAATACTATGGCTACACCTTC. Encoded protein: CATGDREYYGYTF.

V and J are TRBV19 and TRBJ2-1, with 12 bases matching TRBD2. This CDR3 spans 16 amino acids. With 5 bases clipped from V and 5 bases from J, the junction kept 7 bases outside the gene matches. CDR1 is LNHDA and CDR2 is SQIVND in the germline V gene (reference sequence). CDR3 amino acids: CASSLRLAGDDNEQFF. For the CDR3, the DNA is TGTGCCAGTAGTTTACGACTAGCGGGAGATGACAATGAGCAGTTCTTC.

The V call is TRBV5-5, the J call TRBJ1-2; D is uncertain. The CDR3 spans 15 residues. V was pared by 2 bases and J by 0 bases, with 11 bases between. Germline V gene data show CDR1 as SGHKS and CDR2 as YYEKEE (reference sequence). The CDR3 protein is CASSFTSLANYGYTF. The CDR3 region has the DNA TGTGCCAGCAGCTTTACAAGTCTAGCTAACTATGGCTACACCTTC.

This clone appeared once. The chain uses TRBV28 and TRBJ2-3; 7 bases align to TRBD2. The CDR3 contains 17 residues. The V and J ends lost 5 bases and 3 bases, in that order; junction bases with no gene match: 14. The germline gives CDR1 MDHEN, CDR2 SYDVKM. The CDR3 DNA is TGTGCCAGCAGTGGCCCCTCTCTAGCGGTCGCGACAGATACGCAGTATTTT. It specifies CASSGPSLAVATDTQYF.